This TCR beta chain was sequenced for a study of beta chain features in type 1 diabetes (dated by TCRdb to 2016 to 2019). Background on the whole study: No differences in mean age, gender distribution, total cell number or subset yield were found between patients and healthy donors. A total of 107,917,701 sorted cells were examined across all samples, and the number of cells per subset was strongly correlated with RNA yield. Regulatory and stem cell-like memory subsets were obtained from only 8 patients and roughly eight healthy donors, while naive and central memory subsets were obtained from all 30 or so donors. In the study, TCRB repertoires of sorted circulating CD4+ T cell subsets from recently diagnosed type 1 diabetes patients were compared with those of matched healthy donors.

A single peripheral blood draw of around 120 mL on average was collected from each donor into heparinised tubes. Naive, central memory, regulatory and stem cell-like memory CD4+ T cells were sorted on a BD FACSAria II using a panel including CD45RO, CCR7, CD25, CD127, CD95 and CD27. Purity was above 95% for every sorted population. PBMCs were isolated immediately by Lymphoprep density gradient centrifugation and stained directly without culture. To minimize batch effects, samples were stained and sorted in pairs, one healthy donor with one patient per experiment. The cysteine opens and the phenylalanine closes a CDR3 of 19 amino acids. Only CDR3 DNA is held: 57 bases, read in frame from base 1. Germline trimming amounts to 5 bases on V and 3 bases on J, with 16 as the count of junction bases outside the gene matches. The germline V gene sets CDR1 to SGHAT and CDR2 to FQNNGV. The entire amount of isolated RNA was reverse transcribed using the High Capacity cDNA Reverse Transcription Kit, so the sequenced TCRB transcripts were expressed ones. Deep immunoSEQ sequencing was applied to naive, central memory and regulatory T cell samples, giving an average of around 4 million total reads per sample. Sorted cells were lysed in RLT buffer, and RNA was extracted using DNase-treated RNeasy Micro or Mini kits according to cell number. Each cell subset was processed separately to prevent cross-contamination, with patient and healthy donor samples processed together. TCRB sequences were amplified from cDNA with the immunoSEQ multiplex PCR, producing 87-bp fragments spanning the CDR3 region. Sequencing of the amplicons was performed on the Illumina HiSeq platform. As for how the authors treated the data: PCR bias was computationally corrected using synthetic template baselines, reads within Hamming distance 2 were collapsed, and singletons that could not be merged were discarded. Reads were aligned against IMGT to assign V, D and J genes, CDR3 length and insertions or deletions at six rearrangement sites. Within each subset, clonotype counts were normalized to sorted cell number, and only after that were true diversity and Gini coefficients computed with the tcR R package. Repertoire sharing was quantified using the overlap coefficient calculated on TCRB nucleotide sequences. TCRdb took over this immuneACCESS table, retaining in-frame rearrangements with V and J assigned. Such tables are incomplete; in checked studies, under half of the missing clones stem from an unresolved V gene, and the remainder is unexplained. D and trimming come from the DNA, and the V and J calls and clone size come from that table. This sample is represented by some 150,000 clones; less than 10% of them were singletons. The ten largest make up nearly 0.65% of the sample.

Beyond this particular receptor, the publication reports: Shorter templates might be favored by PCR, yet because patient and control samples were amplified and corrected together, any such skew would affect both groups equally. HLA sub-analyses involved small numbers of individuals, so any influence of HLA type on TCRB rearrangement remained unresolved. Patients with type 1 diabetes made fewer insertions and deleted more nucleotides at VDJ recombination sites, implying thymic rearrangement abnormalities. Because cDNA rather than genomic DNA was sequenced, highly expressing activated cells could have been over-represented, although no difference in activation and CD3 levels was found between groups. In all four CD4+ subsets, TCRB CDR3 length was moderately but significantly shorter in type 1 diabetes patients. Naive, central memory and regulatory TCRB repertoires appeared to be more alike among patients than among healthy donors.

Of note for this clone: This clone's antigen is unknown. Per-nucleotide qualities are absent, and no much larger clonotype sits a single base away.

Material for sequencing was central memory CD4+ T cells from blood. The chain employs TRBV11-2 and TRBJ2-2, with 9 junctional bases fitting TRBD2. The sequence came from a middle-aged woman in good health. For the CDR3, the sequence is CASSQSIAGAKAYTGELFF. DNA sequence: TGTGCCAGCAGCCAATCAATAGCGGGGGCCAAAGCGTACACCGGGGAGCTGTTTTTT.